The rows below give T cell receptor beta chains drawn from one sample of a study of T-cell reconstitution after alpha-beta-depleted transplantation in children. TCRdb re-derived calls from the PCR reads in MiXCR, one entry per CDR3 protein. The table lists about 98,000 distinct CDR3 sequences, 7.5% to 9.5% of them singletons, with 16% in the top ten. Sequences were derived from PBMCs, sampled before TCRalphabeta/CD19-depleted stem cell transplant. Source of these receptors: a boy aged 2 to 10 with acute lymphoblastic leukemia, due to receive a stem cell transplant. CDR3s include the opening cysteine and the closing phenylalanine or tryptophan.

v_call: TRBV5-1; j_call: TRBJ1-1; cdr3_aa: CASSLTGLNTEAFF
v_call: TRBV6-6; j_call: TRBJ2-3; cdr3_aa: CASSYRSDNTDTQYF
v_call: TRBV7-2; j_call: TRBJ2-1; cdr3_aa: CASSFIRVYNEQFF
v_call: TRBV14; j_call: TRBJ2-7; cdr3_aa: CASSSWTSSEQYF
v_call: TRBV9; j_call: TRBJ1-2; cdr3_aa: CASSPSQGYGYTF
v_call: TRBV27; j_call: TRBJ2-7; cdr3_aa: CASSAGTGGNEQYF
v_call: TRBV20-1; j_call: TRBJ2-1; cdr3_aa: CSARDRGGQSYNEQFF
v_call: TRBV6-1; j_call: TRBJ1-5; cdr3_aa: CASFGTDSNQPQHF
v_call: TRBV20-1; j_call: TRBJ2-1; cdr3_aa: CSAGTSGGQRYNEQFF
v_call: TRBV20-1; j_call: TRBJ1-2; cdr3_aa: CSPKTGGDYGYTF
v_call: TRBV7-6; j_call: TRBJ1-4; cdr3_aa: CASSLEVSGKLFF
v_call: TRBV20-1; j_call: TRBJ1-2; cdr3_aa: CSARGRQGAHGYTF
v_call: TRBV20-1; j_call: TRBJ1-1; cdr3_aa: CRTGRGFTEAFF
v_call: TRBV5-6; j_call: TRBJ2-2; cdr3_aa: CASIITGELFF
v_call: TRBV18; j_call: TRBJ2-1; cdr3_aa: CASSRGNAYNEQFF
v_call: TRBV3-1; j_call: TRBJ2-7; cdr3_aa: CASSYSGGRSYEQYF
v_call: TRBV24-1; j_call: TRBJ2-3; cdr3_aa: CATSEQGTGLSTDTQYF
v_call: TRBV6-1; j_call: TRBJ2-2; cdr3_aa: CASSPSGGVAGELFF
v_call: TRBV12-3/TRBV12-4; j_call: TRBJ2-7; cdr3_aa: CASSRQGGTYEQYF
v_call: TRBV4-2; j_call: TRBJ2-7; cdr3_aa: CASSQDQGSYYEQYF
v_call: TRBV6-4; j_call: TRBJ2-1; cdr3_aa: CASSGLAGGNEQFF
v_call: TRBV20-1; j_call: TRBJ2-5; cdr3_aa: CTAGGPRETQYF
v_call: TRBV9; j_call: TRBJ1-3; cdr3_aa: CASSVEDGDMGSVTIYF
v_call: TRBV27; j_call: TRBJ2-3; cdr3_aa: CASSLGVAASTDTQYF
v_call: TRBV5-5; j_call: TRBJ1-1; cdr3_aa: CASSSRTGQAFF
v_call: TRBV20-1; j_call: TRBJ1-6; cdr3_aa: CSAPSAGSSYNSPLHF
v_call: TRBV20-1; j_call: TRBJ2-1; cdr3_aa: CSARDLGRDHNEQFF
v_call: TRBV5-1; j_call: TRBJ1-2; cdr3_aa: CASSYPSRGPYPQFGYTF
v_call: TRBV5-1; j_call: TRBJ2-7; cdr3_aa: CASSPSLGPGGEQYF
v_call: TRBV7-9; j_call: TRBJ2-1; cdr3_aa: CASSLATTWFF
v_call: TRBV3-1; j_call: TRBJ2-1; cdr3_aa: CATTSGTSGNEQFF
v_call: TRBV7-3; j_call: TRBJ2-3; cdr3_aa: CASSSGLMSTDTQYF
v_call: TRBV7-7; j_call: TRBJ2-2; cdr3_aa: CASSLRRAGPQNTGELFF
v_call: TRBV6-4; j_call: TRBJ2-1; cdr3_aa: CASTKEAGALSSYNEQFF
v_call: TRBV7-2; j_call: TRBJ1-6; cdr3_aa: CASSSRTGSPPLHF
v_call: TRBV7-9; j_call: TRBJ1-6; cdr3_aa: CASSLFGQANSPLHF
v_call: TRBV29-1; j_call: TRBJ1-2; cdr3_aa: CSVDRGKDGYTF